The present T cell receptor (beta chain) was sequenced within a study of T-cell reconstitution after alpha-beta-depleted transplantation in children. As for this clonotype: What it recognizes is unknown.

A library of TCRbeta sequences, prepared with unique molecular identifiers, was generated. MiXCR, applied by TCRdb to the PCR reads, yields one record per CDR3 protein. This sample carries over 150,000 distinct CDR3 sequences, roughly 7.1% of them seen once, and the ten largest clones take about 5.9%. CDR3 length: 16 residues. Germline V gene sequence: CDR1 SGDLS, CDR2 YYNGEE. Trimming took 2 bases from V and 6 from J; bases not matched to a gene: 7. Study results and caveats: Reportedly, only several hundred clones from non-depleted graft cells drove alpha-beta T-cell counts at about two months. Fresh T-cell production supplied most of the T-cell counts and diversity seen one year after transplant.

The sequenced sample was PBMCs, obtained before TCRalphabeta/CD19-depleted stem cell transplant. The chain employs TRBV9 and TRBJ2-7, with 14 bases that match TRBD2. The source is a boy between 2 and 10 years old with acute lymphoblastic leukemia, due to receive a stem cell transplant. CDR3 loop: CASSVTPGLAGAEQYF. The CDR3 DNA is TGTGCCAGCAGCGTCACTCCGGGACTAGCGGGAGCCGAGCAGTACTTC.